This T cell receptor (beta chain) was profiled in a study of CD8 T cells in Susac syndrome. The CDR3 extends over 16 amino acids. Germline V gene lookup returns CDR1 MNHEY and CDR2 SVGEGT. V lost 0 bases to trimming and J lost 1 base, with 12 bases between them. Reverse transcription of about 0.45 to 1 ug RNA was performed with random hexamers. TCRdb independently ran MiXCR on the immunoSEQ multiplex PCR reads; one entry per CDR3 protein. The table lists about 300,000 distinct CDR3 sequences, 75% to 85% of them singletons. This TCR was sampled from a human donor with multiple sclerosis. The sample consisted of CD8+ T cells from PBMCs. The chain couples TRBV6-2 or TRBV6-3 to TRBJ2-5; D may be TRBD2 (6 bases). CDR3 sequence: CASSYSISGPQETQYF. DNA for the CDR3: TGTGCCAGCAGTTACTCGATTAGCGGACCCCAAGAGACCCAGTACTTC.